These 27 T cell receptor beta chains came from one sample sequenced in a study of cytomegalovirus exposure and HLA in healthy donors. In the PCR, 60 Vbeta and 13 Jbeta primers were used. Assay used: immunoSEQ multiplex PCR; TCRdb lists only in-frame clones, some missing. This table holds about 230,000 clones, approximately 81% found once. Sequences were obtained from PBMCs. These receptors were collected from a human donor in good health.

The chain is built from TRBV6-4 and TRBJ2-7; possibly TRBD1 for D (6 bases). The CDR3 has 15 residues. Germline V lookup: CDR1 MRHNA, CDR2 SNTAGT. V was shortened by 1 base and J by 0 bases, with 10 bases between the two germline ends. CDR3 sequence reads: CASSDWDKGSYEQYF. CDR3 in DNA: TGTGCCAGCAGTGACTGGGACAAGGGCTCCTACGAGCAGTACTTC.

The chain links TRBV19 to TRBJ2-7, with a weak D call TRBD1 (5 bases). CDR1 LNHDA and CDR2 SQIVND come from the germline V gene (reference sequence). Trimming removed 3 bases at V and 2 bases at J, with 17 bases between. The length of the CDR3 is 16 residues. The CDR3 sequence is CASSMWGGQGAYEQYF. CDR3 DNA: TGTGCCAGTAGTATGTGGGGTGGGCAGGGTGCCTACGAGCAGTACTTC.

V and J are TRBV21-1 and TRBJ1-4; the table's D gene call, TRBD1, was not cross checked with the DNA. TRBV21-1 is annotated as a pseudogene. CDR3 length equals 17 residues. The CDR3 region has the DNA TGTGCCAGCAGCAACCGGACAGGGAGAGCAACTAATGAAAAACTGTTTTTT. Its translation is CASSNRTGRATNEKLFF.

The V gene is TRBV18, the J gene TRBJ2-5, with TRBD2 identical over 13 bases. There are 15 residues in the CDR3. V was pared by 6 bases and J by 10 bases, with 11 bases of the junction left unmatched. Germline V lookup: CDR1 KGHSH, CDR2 LQKENI. CDR3 bases: TGTGCCAGCTCCAATCCGGGACTAGCGGGATCTGACCAGTACTTC. It codes for CASSNPGLAGSDQYF.

This chain links TRBV12-5 with TRBJ1-1, with 8 positions matching TRBD1. The CDR3 length is 16 residues. V dropped 4 bases and J dropped 4; count of bases not matched to a gene: 11. CDR1 is LGHNT and CDR2 is FRNRAP in the germline V gene. CDR3: CASGSQGQGGGTEAFF. As DNA, the CDR3 is TGTGCTAGTGGTTCGCAAGGACAGGGTGGTGGCACTGAAGCTTTCTTT.

This sequence joins TRBV7-9 and TRBJ2-7, with D perhaps TRBD1 (6 bases). The CDR3 runs to 12 residues. Germline CDR1 is SEHNR and CDR2 is FQNEAQ (reference sequence). Between the trimmed V and J ends, which lost 10 bases and 0 bases, there was a span of 10 bases. CDR3 DNA: TGTGCCATACAGGGAACCTCCTACGAGCAGTACTTC. It specifies CAIQGTSYEQYF.

This chain's CDR3 is CASSEAPSGRYEQYF. Here the CDR3 DNA reads TGTGCCAGCAGTGAAGCCCCTAGCGGGAGATACGAGCAGTACTTC. The chain carries TRBV6-1 and TRBJ2-7; 10 bases agree with TRBD2. V shed 0 bases and J 4 bases; nucleotides not matched to a gene: 3. The germline gives CDR1 MNHNS, CDR2 SASEGT. The CDR3 contains 15 residues.

The chain links TRBV29-1 to TRBJ1-2; D unresolved. The CDR3 covers 11 residues. The V end was cut by 4 bases, the J end by 8 bases, with 11 bases between. The V gene's germline CDR1 is SQVTM and CDR2 ANQGSEA. CDR3 amino acids: CSVGRLGGYTF. The CDR3 nucleotides read TGCAGCGTTGGCCGGTTGGGCGGCTACACCTTC.

The chain uses TRBV4-2 and TRBJ2-7; 12 bases are a match to TRBD2. The germline V gene encodes CDR1 LGHNA and CDR2 YNFKEQ. The J segment lost 4 bases and the V segment lost 2 bases, leaving 3 bases of the junction unmatched. The CDR3 totals 15 residues. CDR3 sequence: CASSQKTSGSYEQYF. CDR3 nucleotide sequence: TGTGCCAGCAGCCAAAAGACTAGCGGGAGTTACGAGCAGTACTTC.

This clone was detected only once. The chain combines TRBV28 with TRBJ2-7, with 9 bases matching TRBD2. The CDR3 loop spans 18 amino acids. Trimming removed 5 bases from V and 0 bases from J; junction bases left unmatched: 14. CDR1 and CDR2 (germline): MDHEN, SYDVKM. DNA for the CDR3: TGTGCCAGCAGTCTTAGCGGGAGCGCCAGGGGTAGCTCCTACGAGCAGTACTTC. It translates to CASSLSGSARGSSYEQYF.

The chain has TRBV5-4 and TRBJ1-4, with TRBD1 matching over 7 bases. The length of the CDR3 is 15 residues. Germline values: CDR1 SGHNT, CDR2 YYREEE (reference sequence). The J segment lost 4 bases and the V segment lost 4 bases, leaving 7 bases of the junction unmatched. The CDR3 nucleotides read TGTGCCAGCAGCCTACAGGGACAGTATAATGAAAAACTGTTTTTT. Residues: CASSLQGQYNEKLFF. The full variable domain, rest sourced from reference TRBV5-4 and TRBJ1-4, is ETGVTQSPTHLIKTRGQQVTLRCSSQSGHNTVSWYQQALGQGPQFIFQYYREEENGRGNFPPRFSGLQFPNYSSELNVNALELDDSALYLCASSLQGQYNEKLFFGSGTQLSVL.

The V gene is TRBV7-9, the J gene TRBJ2-5; 8 bases fit TRBD1. The length of the CDR3 is 15 residues. Trimming cost V 4 bases and J 3 bases; bases outside gene matches: 7. Germline loops: CDR1 SEHNR, CDR2 FQNEAQ (reference sequence). CDR3 sequence: CASSSPGGVKETQYF. The CDR3 nucleotides read TGTGCCAGCAGCTCCCCAGGGGGCGTAAAAGAGACCCAGTACTTC.

This chain uses TRBV19 with TRBJ2-6; TRBD1 aligns across 10 bases. Per the germline V gene, CDR1 is LNHDA and CDR2 is SQIVND (reference sequence). The CDR3 loop spans 19 amino acids. V lost 4 bases, J lost 0 bases, and 9 bases stayed unmatched. The DNA of the CDR3 is TGTGCCAGTAGTAAGACGGGACAGGGGACTAGCTCTGGGGCCAACGTCCTGACTTTC. The encoded protein is CASSKTGQGTSSGANVLTF. The full variable domain, completed using reference TRBV19 and TRBJ2-6, is DGGITQSPKYLFRKEGQNVTLSCEQNLNHDAMYWYRQDPGQGLRLIYYSQIVNDFQKGDIAEGYSVSREKKESFPLTVTSAQKNPTAFYLCASSKTGQGTSSGANVLTFGAGSRLTVL.

This sequence joins TRBV18 and TRBJ2-2, with D uncertain. The CDR3 contains 13 residues. V dropped 5 bases and J dropped 3 bases, with 7 bases sitting between them. Germline CDR1 is KGHSH and CDR2 is LQKENI. The CDR3 region is CASSNRDTGELFF. CDR3 coding DNA: TGTGCCAGCTCAAACCGGGACACCGGGGAGCTGTTTTTT.

The chain combines TRBV11-1 with TRBJ2-7; TRBD1 agrees at 9 bases. The CDR3 loop spans 13 amino acids. V was pared by 4 bases and J by 6 bases, with 4 bases of the junction left unmatched. Germline V gives CDR1 SGHAT, CDR2 FQDESV (reference sequence). The CDR3 bases are TGTGCCAGCAGCTACTACAGGGGGCGCGAGCAGTACTTC. This translates into CASSYYRGREQYF.

In this sample, this clone turned up a few times. The CDR3 spells CASSLEQGLYEQYF. The CDR3 region has the DNA TGTGCCAGCAGCTTGGAGCAGGGGCTCTACGAGCAGTACTTC. The V gene is TRBV5-4, the J gene TRBJ2-7; D perhaps matches TRBD1 (6 bases). This CDR3 comprises 14 residues. Trimming pared 0 bases from V and 3 bases from J, leaving 10 bases between. Looked up from germline, CDR1 is SGHNT and CDR2 is YYREEE (reference sequence).

J is TRBJ2-1 and V is TRBV27; unclear D gene. The CDR3 contains 14 residues. Germline CDR1 is MNHEY and CDR2 is SMNVEV (reference sequence). Trimming took off 6 bases at V and 3 bases at J, with 12 bases between the two ends. The CDR3 sequence is CASSYSKYYNEQFF. Written as DNA, the CDR3 is TGTGCCAGCAGCTACAGTAAATACTACAATGAGCAGTTCTTC.

The rearrangement links TRBV5-5 to TRBJ2-1, with D possibly TRBD1 on 5 matching bases. Germline assignment: CDR1 SGHKS and CDR2 YYEKEE (reference sequence). V lost 0 bases and J lost 8, with 15 bases in between. The CDR3 has 15 residues. CDR3 coding DNA: TGTGCCAGCAGCTTGGCCACGGGCAGGGAATATGAGCAGTTCTTC. Translating gives CASSLATGREYEQFF.

The chain links TRBV15 to TRBJ2-1; no firm D call. The CDR3 spans 15 residues. Trimming took 0 bases from V and 6 from J, leaving 12 bases between them. Germline lookup yields CDR1 LNHNV and CDR2 YYDKDF (reference sequence). CDR3 amino acids: CATSRDPASPNEQFF. The DNA for the CDR3 is TGTGCCACCAGCAGAGATCCTGCGAGCCCCAATGAGCAGTTCTTC.

CDR3 coding DNA: TGTGCCAGCAGTGATTCGGAGACCCAGTACTTC. This sequence encodes CASSDSETQYF. The chain uses TRBV2 and TRBJ2-5; D is unclear. The CDR3 is made up of 11 amino acids. The V end lost 3 bases, the J end lost 5 bases, and 4 bases lay between the germline ends. The germline V gene encodes CDR1 SNHLY and CDR2 FYNNEI. Drawing the rest from reference TRBV2 and TRBJ2-5, the complete variable domain is EPEVTQTPSHQVTQMGQEVILRCVPISNHLYFYWYRQILGQKVEFLVSFYNNEISEKSEIFDDQFSVERPDGSNFTLKIRSTKLEDSAMYFCASSDSETQYFGPGTRLLVL.

The chain links TRBV7-9 to TRBJ2-2; D possibly corresponds to TRBD1 (6 bases). Trimming took 8 bases from V and 2 from J, leaving 18 bases between them. This CDR3 region has 16 residues. CDR1 is SEHNR, CDR2 FQNEAQ, per germline (reference sequence). The CDR3: CASPTATGINTGELFF. The CDR3 nucleotides are TGTGCCAGCCCAACTGCTACAGGGATTAACACCGGGGAGCTGTTTTTT.

The rearrangement joins TRBV30 to TRBJ1-2; D is unclear. This CDR3 is 14 amino acids long. Germline V lookup: CDR1 GTSNPN, CDR2 SVGIG (reference sequence). V lost 3 bases, J lost 5 bases, and 16 bases lay in between. The CDR3 here is CAWRPRGILYGYTF. DNA for the CDR3: TGTGCCTGGAGACCGCGAGGGATCCTGTATGGCTACACCTTC.

The J gene is TRBJ2-1, the V gene TRBV7-2; 10 bases agree with TRBD2. The CDR3 sequence is 17 residues long. After removal of 1 base from V and 3 bases from J, the junction contained 6 bases not matched to a gene. Germline CDR1 SGHTA, CDR2 FQGNSA. The CDR3 region has the DNA TGTGCCAGCAGCTTAGTATCAGCGGGAGGGATCTACAATGAGCAGTTCTTC. Amino acid sequence: CASSLVSAGGIYNEQFF.

This clone came up once. This chain links TRBV7-2 with TRBJ2-3, with 8 bases identical to TRBD2. The CDR3 is made up of 15 amino acids. In germline, CDR1 is SGHTA, CDR2 FQGNSA. V dropped 5 bases and J dropped 3; count of bases not matched to a gene: 7. In nucleotides, the CDR3 is TGTGCCAGCAGCCCGTCGGGAGGGCGTACAGATACGCAGTATTTT. Its translation is CASSPSGGRTDTQYF.

V and J are TRBV6-1 and TRBJ1-4, with 7 bases identical to TRBD1. The CDR3 consists of 16 residues. Germline CDR1 is MNHNS and CDR2 is SASEGT. V trimming: 1 base; J trimming: 4 bases; junction bases outside the gene matches: 6. DNA of the CDR3: TGTGCCAGCAGTGAAGGCAGGGGGGCTCATAATGAAAAACTGTTTTTT. It specifies CASSEGRGAHNEKLFF.

The CDR3 region has the DNA TGTGCCAGTAGTATCGCCTCGGACACCGGGGAGCTGTTTTTT. Translation gives CASSIASDTGELFF. The chain links TRBV19 to TRBJ2-2; D is undetermined. Trimming removed 3 bases at V and 3 bases at J, with 8 bases between. This CDR3 has 14 residues. CDR1 and CDR2 (germline): LNHDA, SQIVND (reference sequence). Full variable domain (rest looked up from reference TRBV19 and TRBJ2-2): DGGITQSPKYLFRKEGQNVTLSCEQNLNHDAMYWYRQDPGQGLRLIYYSQIVNDFQKGDIAEGYSVSREKKESFPLTVTSAQKNPTAFYLCASSIASDTGELFFGEGSRLTVL.

This clone was seen a single time. The CDR3 coding sequence is TGTGCCAGCAGCACTACAGGGCCTCAGCCCCAGCATTTT. Its protein is CASSTTGPQPQHF. V usage is TRBV6-5 and J usage is TRBJ1-5; D possibly corresponds to TRBD1 (6 bases). With 6 bases removed from V and 6 bases from J, the gap between germline ends came to 12 bases. The length of the CDR3 is 13 residues. CDR1 is MNHEY and CDR2 is SVGAGI in the germline V gene.